This T cell receptor (beta chain) was identified in a study of regulatory T cells in long-lasting Graves disease. Turning to this clonotype: A read error is likely here: a far larger clone is one base away.

Looked up from germline, CDR1 is SNHLY and CDR2 is FYNNEI. The CDR3 contains 17 residues. With iRepertoire HTBI primers and Arm-PCR of CDR3 regions, TCR beta libraries were built. TCRdb independently ran MiXCR on the multiplex PCR reads; one entry per CDR3 protein. This repertoire shows about 450,000 distinct CDR3 sequences, about 15% found once; its top ten account for 17%. Time point noted: newly diagnosed GD, antithyroid drugs for less than 3 months. The TCR library was prepared using RNA isolated from PBMCs. The same data also went into a second study, on T cells in Graves' hyperthyroidism and ophthalmopathy.

Here the sequenced sample was peripheral blood mononuclear cells (PBMCs), taken at new diagnosis, from a patient treated with antithyroid drugs. The chain links TRBV2 to TRBJ2-1, with 10 bases identical to TRBD2. TRBJ2-3 matches the DNA end more closely, so the J call is doubtful. This receptor was identified in a woman between 45 and 65 years old with Graves disease. The CDR3 DNA follows: TGTGCCAGCAGTGATGCCGGGGCTAGCGGGAGAACAGATACGCAGTATTTT. As protein: CASSDAGASGRTDTQYF.